One T cell receptor beta chain is described in this entry. Data came from immunoSEQ multiplex PCR; TCRdb stores just in-frame clones and leaves some out. The data hold fewer than 250,000 clones, with roughly 80% observed a single time. These data belong to a study of blood T cell repertoires in COVID-19. The V end lost 0 bases, the J end lost 0 bases, and 10 bases lay between the germline ends. Germline CDR1 reads SGHKS; CDR2 reads YYEKEE (reference sequence). The CDR3 contains 15 residues. The source material was peripheral blood. The rearrangement joins TRBV5-5 to TRBJ2-7, with a weak D call TRBD1 (6 bases). This receptor was identified in a woman aged 50 to 60 with acute or convalescent COVID-19. The CDR3 here is CASSLEQGLSYEQYF. CDR3 sequence (DNA): TGTGCCAGCAGCTTGGAACAGGGCCTCTCCTACGAGCAGTACTTC. Together with reference TRBV5-5 and TRBJ2-7, the CDR3 gives the full variable domain: DAGVTQSPTHLIKTRGQQVTLRCSPISGHKSVSWYQQVLGQGPQFIFQYYEKEERGRGNFPDRFSARQFPNYSSELNVNALLLGDSALYLCASSLEQGLSYEQYFGPGTRLTVT.